This TCR beta chain was found in a study of response to subunit inactivated influenza vaccine. Comments on this clonotype: Its antigen is as yet unknown.

J gave up 3 bases and V 3 bases, and 6 bases lay outside the gene matches. CDR3 length: 17 amino acids. Germline V gene data show CDR1 as MNHEY and CDR2 as SVGAGI. TCRdb re-derived calls from the RT-PCR reads in MiXCR, one entry per CDR3 protein. The sample contains almost 250,000 distinct CDR3 sequences, 9% to 15% of which appear only once. Study-level results: It was the authors' suggestion that each seasonal influenza vaccination recruits few new T cells.

This TCR derives from a man between 45 and 60 years old who received an inactivated influenza vaccine. V and J are TRBV6-5 and TRBJ2-5, with 14 bases matching TRBD2. The material sequenced was non-naive T cells sorted from PBMCs, taken around two weeks before vaccination. CDR3 nucleotides: TGTGCCAGCAGTTATGGACTAGCGGGGGGTCAGAAAGAGACCCAGTACTTC. Its translation: CASSYGLAGGQKETQYF.